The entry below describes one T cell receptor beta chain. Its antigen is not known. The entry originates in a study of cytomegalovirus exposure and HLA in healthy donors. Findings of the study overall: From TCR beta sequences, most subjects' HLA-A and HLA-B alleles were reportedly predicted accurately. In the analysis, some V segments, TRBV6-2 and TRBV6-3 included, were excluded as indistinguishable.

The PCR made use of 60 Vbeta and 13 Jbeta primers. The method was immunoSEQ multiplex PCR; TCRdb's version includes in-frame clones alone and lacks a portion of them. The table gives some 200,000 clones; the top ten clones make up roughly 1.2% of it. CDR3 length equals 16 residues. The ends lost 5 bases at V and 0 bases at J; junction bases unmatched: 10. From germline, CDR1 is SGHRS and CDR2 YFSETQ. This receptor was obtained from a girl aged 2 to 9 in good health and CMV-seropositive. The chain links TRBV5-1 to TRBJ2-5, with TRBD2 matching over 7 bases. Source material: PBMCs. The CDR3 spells CASSRGDGRYQETQYF. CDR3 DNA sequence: TGCGCCAGCAGTCGGGGGGACGGGAGATACCAAGAGACCCAGTACTTC.